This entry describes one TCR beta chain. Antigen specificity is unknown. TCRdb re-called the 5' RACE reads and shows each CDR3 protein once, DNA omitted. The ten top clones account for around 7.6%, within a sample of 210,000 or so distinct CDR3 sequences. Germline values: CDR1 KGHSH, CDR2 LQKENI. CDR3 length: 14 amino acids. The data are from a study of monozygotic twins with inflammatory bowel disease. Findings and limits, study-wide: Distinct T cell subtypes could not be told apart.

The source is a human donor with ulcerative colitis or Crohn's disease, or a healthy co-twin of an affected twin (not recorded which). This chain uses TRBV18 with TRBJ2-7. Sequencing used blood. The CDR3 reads CASSPTGVTYEQYF.